This T cell receptor beta chain originates from a study of long-term antiretroviral therapy in people with HIV (dated by TCRdb to the early 2020s). At the level of the whole study: The earliest samples were collected approximately a decade before the 2015 WHO recommendation for immediate ART, a period when ART was typically delayed until CD4 counts fell. Of the approximately 30 participants with HIV, more than 10 were female. No cross-contamination during QIAcube processing turned up in test extractions that ran a monoclonal T-cell line alongside 33 polyclonal samples. A retrospective serial study tested whether ART initiation and durable HIV suppression were associated with changes in peripheral blood TRB repertoire composition and diversity. From fewer than 35 adults with confirmed HIV infection, the cohort provided 192 cryopreserved PBMC samples, gathered serially across a mean of around six years (range 1-12).

What the research found in general, with its limitations: Compared with controls, HIV repertoires had narrower CDR3 length ranges, and the network structure pointed to an antigen-experienced repertoire that shifted only slightly toward naive after ART. Inferences about post-ART repertoire changes are limited because no data were available on ART adherence, viral resistance or therapy changes. At every time point, the repertoire was dominated by expanded TRB clones first identified before ART initiation, although this dominance fluctuated and, in many PLHIV, declined after ART. Because PBMC availability was limited, only the TCR beta chain was sequenced, with no alpha chain pairing. Starting ART was linked to a significant rise in TRB diversity, yet even after long-term ART the diversity remained significantly lower than in transplant donor controls. The samples were dated from about 2003 to 2017, and the ART regimens that were used may be less effective than current ART regimens. Unsorted PBMC were profiled instead of sorted CD4+ and CD8+ T cells because pre-ART samples had limited cell numbers.

To be included, a participant needed at least one PBMC sample from before ART initiation plus at least two post-ART samples. Treatment was received in the United States of America by all participants with HIV. Before DNA extraction, cryopreserved samples of 1-10 million PBMC were thawed and washed. At the time of the earliest PBMC sample for each participant with HIV, ages ranged from about 23 to 60 years. PBMC samples from each participant spanned 1-4 timepoints before ART initiation and 2-8 timepoints after ART initiation, with a median of 7 samples. For every participant, serial HIV viral load, CD4+ T-cell count, ART history and demographic data were obtained. Genomic DNA was extracted from unsorted PBMC with a Qiagen kit on a QIAcube, with processing performed in batches of 12 samples. With regard to this clone: Its cognate antigen has yet to be identified. No much larger clone is present one base from it, and per-base qualities are unavailable.

The germline V gene specifies SGHAT as CDR1 and FQNNGV as CDR2. V and J lose 4 bases and 3 bases, and a span of 25 bases separates them. Counted from cysteine to phenylalanine, this CDR3 has 18 amino acids. CDR3 DNA is the only sequence kept; it has 54 bases, read in frame from the first base. The immunoSEQ hsTCRB v3.0 assay was used at survey level resolution for TRB variable region sequencing. The targeted TRB sequencing depth was roughly 40,000-50,000 T-cell genomes per sample. An Illumina MiSeq with a v3 150-cycle kit was used to sequence the pooled TRB libraries. On the authors' methods: Repertoire analysis was performed in R inside a reproducible Nextflow workflow that covered QC, data transformation and analysis. Custom analyses were implemented in LymphoSeq2, an R package for AIRR-Seq data exploration. Four samples yielding fewer than 5000 total TRB sequences were excluded, leaving more than 150 analyzed HIV repertoires. Among the roughly 190 retained HIV repertoires, 55 to 65 were collected before ART initiation and about 130 were collected after ART initiation. Each repertoire was downsampled to 5000 TRB nucleotide sequences, and summary statistics were averaged across 100 downsampling iterations. TRB sequences were retained for analysis only if CDR3 regions of at least seven amino acids were present. A Shannon entropy-derived clonality score and the Gini coefficient were used to measure diversity. In the repertoire networks, any two of the top 5000 CDR3 amino acid sequences were linked whenever the two sequences differed by an edit distance of one. For TRB CDR3 amino acid sequences, GLIPH2 was used to predict antigen specificity groups and MHC restriction. To flag known associations with CMV, EBV, HIV or tissue antigens, CDR3 amino acid sequences were compared against VDJdb and McPAS-TCR. Pre-ART, post-ART and control groups were compared with Wilcoxon signed-rank tests and Holm-Bonferroni correction. TCRdb limited this immuneACCESS table to in-frame rearrangements with V and J called. A share of clones is missing; checked studies link under half to unresolved V genes, and the rest is unexplained. The V and J calls and the clone size are those of that table, but D and trimming were determined from the DNA. The sample table contains fewer than 25,000 clones; only one count was recorded for roughly 96% of them. The ten most abundant clones make up 2% to 2.5% of the sample.

The specimen was unsorted PBMCs, collected about 4.7 years after starting antiretroviral therapy. This chain is built from TRBV11-2 and TRBJ2-7; the D gene assignment is perhaps TRBD1 or TRBD2, with each matching 7 bases. The sequence was collected from a woman between 45 and 65 years old with HIV. In nucleotide form, the sequence is TGTGCCAGCAGCTGGGACAGACGAACAGCGGGAAGAGTCTACGAGCAGTACTTC. This translates into CASSWDRRTAGRVYEQYF.